A selection of T cell receptor beta chains follows, all from one sample in a study of blood T cell repertoires in COVID-19. Sequenced by immunoSEQ multiplex PCR; TCRdb stores in-frame clones only, minus some. The data show around 220,000 clones, roughly 88% seen once. Source material: peripheral blood. All receptors come from a man aged 18 to 35 with active or convalescent COVID-19. Both conserved end residues are part of each CDR3. The D gene is left open where the match is weak. Size values are once, few and many counts, or a class for expanded clones, and some rows have none.

d_gene: .; abundance: .; j_gene: TRBJ2-7; v_gene: TRBV29-1; CDR3nt: TGCAGCGTGTCCGGGACTACCTCCAGGGGCGAGCAGTACTTC; CDR3aa: CSVSGTTSRGEQYF
d_gene: .; abundance: .; j_gene: TRBJ1-5; v_gene: TRBV20-1; CDR3nt: TGCAGTGCTAGTAGGGCAGGGAACCAGCCCCAGCATTTT; CDR3aa: CSASRAGNQPQHF
d_gene: TRBD1; abundance: .; j_gene: TRBJ1-1; v_gene: TRBV28; CDR3nt: TGTGCCAGCAGTTTGTTGACAGGGGGCTGGTCGGGCACTGAAGCTTTCTTT; CDR3aa: CASSLLTGGWSGTEAFF
d_gene: TRBD2; abundance: .; j_gene: TRBJ2-1; v_gene: TRBV30; CDR3nt: TGTGCCTGGAGTCCAGCGGGAAATGAGCAGTTCTTC; CDR3aa: CAWSPAGNEQFF
d_gene: .; abundance: .; j_gene: TRBJ1-1; v_gene: TRBV11-3; CDR3nt: TGTGCCAGCAGCTTAGGGTGGAGGGATAGGACTTTCTTT; CDR3aa: CASSLGWRDRTFF
d_gene: .; abundance: few; j_gene: TRBJ1-1; v_gene: TRBV10-1; CDR3nt: TGCGCCAGCAGTCCCCTTGGGCGCACTGAAGCTTTCTTT; CDR3aa: CASSPLGRTEAFF
d_gene: TRBD1; abundance: .; j_gene: TRBJ1-4; v_gene: TRBV4-1; CDR3nt: TGCGCCAGCAGCCGAATAACCGGGACAGGGAATGAAAAACTGTTTTTT; CDR3aa: CASSRITGTGNEKLFF
d_gene: .; abundance: .; j_gene: TRBJ1-5; v_gene: TRBV19; CDR3nt: TGTGCCAGTAGATGGGGCCCTCTAGGCAATCAGCCCCAGCATTTT; CDR3aa: CASRWGPLGNQPQHF
d_gene: TRBD1; abundance: .; j_gene: TRBJ1-2; v_gene: TRBV6-5; CDR3nt: TGTGCCAGCAGGAAGGAGACAGGGCACAACTATGGCTACACCTTC; CDR3aa: CASRKETGHNYGYTF
d_gene: .; abundance: .; j_gene: TRBJ1-5; v_gene: TRBV6-4; CDR3nt: TGTGCCAGCAGTAGCGGGAGCAATCAGCCCCAGCATTTT; CDR3aa: CASSSGSNQPQHF
d_gene: TRBD2; abundance: once; j_gene: TRBJ2-7; v_gene: TRBV7-8; CDR3nt: TGTGCCAGCAGAGACCGACGGGGGGGCGAGACCTACGAGCAGTACTTC; CDR3aa: CASRDRRGGETYEQYF
d_gene: TRBD1; abundance: .; j_gene: TRBJ1-5; v_gene: TRBV19; CDR3nt: TGTGCCAGTAGTTCACAGGGGGGGCAGCCCCAGCATTTT; CDR3aa: CASSSQGGQPQHF
d_gene: .; abundance: .; j_gene: TRBJ1-5; v_gene: TRBV5-1; CDR3nt: TGCGCCAGCCGGACAGACAGCAATCAGCCCCAGCATTTT; CDR3aa: CASRTDSNQPQHF
d_gene: TRBD1; abundance: .; j_gene: TRBJ1-1; v_gene: TRBV12-3/TRBV12-4; CDR3nt: TGTGCCAGCAGTAAACAACAGGGGATTGAAGCTTTCTTT; CDR3aa: CASSKQQGIEAFF